A single sample gave rise to the 28 T cell receptor beta chains below, sequenced in a study of shared clonotypes between healthy human individuals. The repertoire was sequenced with immunoSEQ multiplex PCR; TCRdb's copy has only in-frame clones and lacks some. The sample lists roughly 2.6 million clones; just over 90% were seen once. Input material: naive CD4+ T cells sorted from blood. Described subset: CD45RA+ positively selected. All receptors derive from a man aged 18 to 30 in good health.

This chain links TRBV10-3 with TRBJ1-3, with D hard to call. Germline V gene sequence: CDR1 ENHRY, CDR2 SYGVKD. V was pared by 0 bases and J by 9 bases, with 6 bases between. The length of the CDR3 is 12 residues. CDR3 amino acids: CAISESGSTIYF. The CDR3, as DNA: TGTGCCATCAGTGAGTCTGGGTCCACCATATATTTT.

The CDR3 spells CAWATALNEKLFF. CDR3 nucleotide sequence: TGTGCCTGGGCGACCGCACTTAATGAAAAACTGTTTTTT. This chain uses TRBV30 with TRBJ1-4; no reliable D call. This CDR3 contains 13 residues. Trimming removed 5 bases from V and 4 bases from J, with 11 bases in between. Looked up from germline, CDR1 is GTSNPN and CDR2 is SVGIG (reference sequence). The full variable domain, with the rest looked up from reference TRBV30 and TRBJ1-4, is SQTIHQWPATLVQPVGSPLSLECTVEGTSNPNLYWYRQAAGRGLQLLFYSVGIGQISSEVPQNLSASRPQDRQFILSSKKLLLSDSGFYLCAWATALNEKLFFGSGTQLSVL.

As regards this clone: A junction boundary mismatches the germline segment, possibly from a read error. The V gene is TRBV5-1, the J gene TRBJ2-7; perhaps TRBD2 as D (6 bases). CDR1 SGHRS and CDR2 YFSETQ come from the germline V gene. The CDR3 spans 14 residues. CDR3 in DNA: TGCGCCAGCAGCTTGGCGGGGGAACCGGAAAATATGGGCTTC. It is translated as CASSLAGEPENMGF.

CDR3 region: CASSLGAGARGTEAFF. The DNA of the CDR3 is TGCGCCAGCAGCTTGGGGGCCGGGGCCAGGGGGACTGAAGCTTTCTTT. The gene calls are TRBV5-1 and TRBJ1-1; 7 bases agree with TRBD1. The trim removed 0 bases at V and 5 bases at J, leaving 10 bases unmatched. This CDR3 is 16 amino acids long. Germline V CDR1 and CDR2: SGHRS, YFSETQ.

A word on this clone: Other DNA variants within this sample encode the same CDR3. The chain is built from TRBV5-1 and TRBJ1-1; TRBD1 matches at 10 bases. The CDR3 contains 15 residues. CDR1 and CDR2 (germline): SGHRS, YFSETQ. V lost 3 bases, J lost 2 bases, and 4 bases stayed unmatched. CDR3 coding DNA: TGCGCCAGCAGCTCCCGGGACAGGGGTAACACTGAAGCTTTCTTT. Protein sequence: CASSSRDRGNTEAFF.

This clone has just one count. The chain recombines TRBV5-1 with TRBJ2-2; D possibly uses TRBD1 or TRBD2 (5 bases each). Trimming removed 2 bases from V and 6 bases from J, with 14 bases in between. The CDR3 is 15 residues long. Per the germline V gene, CDR1 is SGHRS and CDR2 is YFSETQ. The CDR3 DNA sequence: TGCGCCAGCAGCTTTAGGGACGGGGAACCCGGGGAGCTGTTTTTT. Translation gives CASSFRDGEPGELFF.

The CDR3 region is CASSLLANQPQHF. For the CDR3, the DNA is TGTGCCAGCAGTTTACTCGCCAATCAGCCCCAGCATTTT. This chain links TRBV28 with TRBJ1-5; D is uncertain. The CDR3 length is 13 residues. The germline V and J ends were trimmed by 2 bases and 3 bases, with 5 bases remaining between them. From germline, CDR1 is MDHEN and CDR2 SYDVKM.

The rearrangement uses TRBV6-6 and TRBJ2-4; D perhaps matches TRBD1 (6 bases). Germline CDR1 is MNHNY and CDR2 is SVGAGI (reference sequence). The V end was cut by 6 bases, the J end by 8 bases, with 20 bases between. This CDR3 is 15 amino acids long. The CDR3, as DNA: TGTGCCAGCAGCTCGGGGCAGGGGTTCAGTGACATTCAGTACTTC. Translated, it gives CASSSGQGFSDIQYF.

The chain combines TRBV7-9 with TRBJ2-5; no reliable D call. The CDR3 is 14 residues long. The V end was cut by 5 bases, the J end by 7 bases, with 17 bases between. Germline-derived CDR1 and CDR2 are SEHNR and FQNEAQ (reference sequence). CDR3 protein: CASSPGPVLVTQYF. The CDR3 coding sequence is TGTGCCAGCAGCCCTGGGCCGGTTTTAGTGACCCAGTACTTC.

The J gene is TRBJ2-7, the V gene TRBV9; D not certain. The V and J ends lost 3 bases and 0 bases respectively, with 13 bases between them. The germline CDR1 and CDR2 sequences are SGDLS and YYNGEE. This CDR3 has 15 amino acids. The CDR3 sequence: CASSEAPTNSYEQYF. The CDR3 DNA is TGTGCCAGCAGCGAGGCCCCCACCAACTCCTACGAGCAGTACTTC.

The chain joins TRBV11-3 to TRBJ2-1, with D perhaps TRBD1 (6 bases). Germline V gene lookup returns CDR1 SGHNT and CDR2 YENEEA. The CDR3 has 13 amino acids. The germline V and J ends were trimmed by 6 bases and 10 bases, with 16 bases remaining between them. CDR3 DNA: TGTGCCAGCAGTCGAGGACAGTTAGGGGAGCAGTTCTTC. This sequence encodes CASSRGQLGEQFF.

Only one count was recorded for this clone. The V gene is TRBV5-1, the J gene TRBJ2-1, with 8 positions matching TRBD1. Germline V lookup: CDR1 SGHRS, CDR2 YFSETQ. This CDR3 comprises 18 residues. V lost 0 bases and J lost 1; bases outside the gene matches: 9. Written as DNA, the CDR3 is TGCGCCAGCAGCTTGGATGTCCCGGGACAGGCTTCCTACAATGAGCAGTTCTTC. Encoded protein: CASSLDVPGQASYNEQFF.

The chain combines TRBV5-1 with TRBJ2-5; possible D gene TRBD2, 6 bases. Trimming left V 7 bases short and J 1 base short, with 14 bases between. CDR1 and CDR2 (germline): SGHRS, YFSETQ. The CDR3 is 14 residues long. CDR3 nucleotide sequence: TGCGCCAGCGCTCCGGGCGGGGCCCAAGAGACCCAGTACTTC. As protein: CASAPGGAQETQYF.

V and J are TRBV7-9 and TRBJ2-5; 8 nucleotides match TRBD1. Germline V gives CDR1 SEHNR, CDR2 FQNEAQ (reference sequence). The trim removed 6 bases at V and 5 bases at J, leaving 8 bases unmatched. The CDR3 is 14 residues long. For the CDR3, the DNA is TGTGCCAGCAGTCCGGACAGGGTGGCGGAGACCCAGTACTTC. This encodes CASSPDRVAETQYF.

For this clone: This sample includes further DNA sequences coding for the same CDR3. The chain links TRBV9 to TRBJ2-1, with 10 nucleotides matching TRBD1. Germline CDR1 reads SGDLS; CDR2 reads YYNGEE. V lost 4 bases, J lost 9 bases, and 7 bases stayed unmatched. The CDR3 consists of 14 residues. In DNA, the CDR3 is TGTGCCAGCAGCCCCAGGACAGGGGGAGGTGAGCAGTTCTTC. Translation: CASSPRTGGGEQFF.

This chain joins TRBV7-2 and TRBJ2-2, with TRBD2 as a possible D gene (5 bases). Germline loops: CDR1 SGHTA, CDR2 FQGNSA. The CDR3 extends over 15 amino acids. V lost 4 bases and J 6 bases, leaving 15 bases between the germline ends. CDR3 sequence reads: CASSSTTLASGELFF. The DNA for the CDR3 is TGTGCCAGCAGCTCCACGACCCTAGCTTCCGGGGAGCTGTTTTTT.

This sequence joins TRBV4-1 and TRBJ1-4; 8 nucleotides align to TRBD1. The V gene's germline CDR1 is MGHRA and CDR2 YSYEKL. The V and J ends lost 4 bases and 0 bases, in that order; junction bases with no gene match: 1. The CDR3 totals 15 residues. The CDR3 bases are TGCGCCAGCAGCCGACAGGGGTCAACTAATGAAAAACTGTTTTTT. Its protein product is CASSRQGSTNEKLFF.

The chain carries TRBV6-1 and TRBJ1-5; D is perhaps TRBD1 (6 bases). Germline V gene sequence: CDR1 MNHNS, CDR2 SASEGT. Trimming removed 4 bases at V and 0 bases at J, with 16 bases between. The CDR3 is 17 amino acids. The CDR3 nucleotides read TGTGCCAGCAGTGGTACAGGGCGATCAAATAGCAATCAGCCCCAGCATTTT. Its protein product is CASSGTGRSNSNQPQHF.

The chain has TRBV7-2 and TRBJ2-5; possibly TRBD1 or TRBD2 for D (5 bases each). The CDR3 length is 18 residues. Trimming removed 0 bases at V and 0 bases at J, with 17 bases between. Germline loops: CDR1 SGHTA, CDR2 FQGNSA. This CDR3 is CASSLAWGRQMYQETQYF. CDR3 nucleotides: TGTGCCAGCAGCTTAGCTTGGGGACGGCAGATGTACCAAGAGACCCAGTACTTC.

As for this clone: This CDR3 is also generated by other DNA sequences in the sample. The gene calls are TRBV5-1 and TRBJ1-1; the match to TRBD1 covers 7 bases. CDR1 and CDR2 from the germline V gene are SGHRS and YFSETQ. The CDR3 consists of 14 residues. The trim removed 2 bases at V and 4 bases at J, leaving 5 bases unmatched. CDR3 DNA sequence: TGCGCCAGCAGCTTAGGGGGCTTGGGCACTGAAGCTTTCTTT. This codes for CASSLGGLGTEAFF.

The chain links TRBV20-1 to TRBJ1-2, with D uncertain. The CDR3 consists of 11 residues. Germline CDR1 and CDR2: DFQATT and SNEGSKA (reference sequence). V lost 6 bases to trimming and J lost 7 bases, with 12 bases between them. CDR3 bases: TGCAGTGCCCCGGGCGACCCTGGCTACACCTTC. This sequence encodes CSAPGDPGYTF.

This chain connects TRBV11-2 to TRBJ1-4; D gene ambiguous. Deletions cut 2 bases from V and 2 bases from J, with 6 bases between. Germline V gene sequence: CDR1 SGHAT, CDR2 FQNNGV. The CDR3 extends over 14 amino acids. CDR3 nucleotide sequence: TGTGCCAGCAGCTTATCGGGGACTAATGAAAAACTGTTTTTT. It translates to CASSLSGTNEKLFF. Full variable domain (rest looked up from reference TRBV11-2 and TRBJ1-4): EAGVAQSPRYKIIEKRQSVAFWCNPISGHATLYWYQQILGQGPKLLIQFQNNGVVDDSQLPKDRFSAERLKGVDSTLKIQPAKLEDSAVYLCASSLSGTNEKLFFGSGTQLSVL.

Remarks on this clone: Other DNA sequences of this sample code for an identical CDR3. The chain combines TRBV5-1 with TRBJ1-2; D might be TRBD1 (6 bases). Trimming pared 2 bases from V and 0 bases from J, leaving 11 bases between. CDR1 is SGHRS, CDR2 YFSETQ, per germline. The CDR3 runs to 15 residues. The DNA for the CDR3 is TGCGCCAGCAGCTTAGCCCAGGGGCCTAACTATGGCTACACCTTC. The encoded protein is CASSLAQGPNYGYTF.

This clone appeared a few times. The chain is built from TRBV14 and TRBJ1-1; possible D gene TRBD1, 5 bases. Germline loops: CDR1 SGHDN, CDR2 FVKESK. The CDR3 sequence is 13 residues long. The V gene lost 3 bases and the J gene lost 6 bases, with 11 bases spanning the gap. CDR3 protein: CASSQQQGSEAFF. The CDR3 bases are TGTGCCAGCAGCCAGCAGCAGGGTTCTGAAGCTTTCTTT.

CDR3: CAISSSGTTDEKLFF. CDR3 bases: TGTGCCATCAGTAGTTCCGGGACAACGGATGAAAAACTGTTTTTT. This chain connects TRBV10-3 to TRBJ1-4; tentatively, D is TRBD1 (6 bases). The V end lost 5 bases, the J end lost 6 bases, and 16 bases lay between the germline ends. CDR1 and CDR2 (germline): ENHRY, SYGVKD. The CDR3 covers 15 residues.

A note on this clone: Other nucleotide sequences from this sample produce the same CDR3. The chain is built from TRBV27 and TRBJ1-5; D call uncertain. There are 13 residues in the CDR3. Trimming cost V 2 bases and J 0 bases, with 2 bases left between them. Germline loops: CDR1 MNHEY, CDR2 SMNVEV (reference sequence). CDR3 in amino acids: CASSLGSNQPQHF. The CDR3 nucleotides are TGTGCCAGCAGTTTAGGTAGCAATCAGCCCCAGCATTTT.

This chain uses TRBV12-5 with TRBJ1-1; D is perhaps TRBD1 (6 bases). CDR1 LGHNT and CDR2 FRNRAP come from the germline V gene. The V and J ends lost 0 bases and 2 bases respectively, with 13 bases between them. This CDR3 is 16 amino acids long. CDR3 bases: TGTGCTAGTGGTTTGGTACGGGGGGCGGGCAACACTGAAGCTTTCTTT. The encoded protein is CASGLVRGAGNTEAFF.

This clone appeared a single time. The chain combines TRBV2 with TRBJ1-2, with TRBD1 matching 9 bases. This CDR3 spans 15 amino acids. Per the germline V gene, CDR1 is SNHLY and CDR2 is FYNNEI. The V and J ends lost 1 base and 4 bases, in that order; junction bases with no gene match: 4. CDR3 DNA sequence: TGTGCCAGCAGTGAAGAGGGACAGGGCGTCTATGGCTACACCTTC. Protein sequence: CASSEEGQGVYGYTF.